The 4 T cell receptor beta chains below were found in one sample sequenced in a study of blood T cell repertoires in COVID-19. Libraries were prepared by immunoSEQ multiplex PCR; TCRdb keeps only in-frame clonotypes and omits some of them. The data show 250,000 to 350,000 clones, about 88% seen once. Sequencing was done on a sample of PBMCs or T cells enriched from blood (not recorded which). Receptors were obtained from a woman aged 55-75 years in a cohort exposed to, infected with or recovered from COVID-19 (not recorded which).

The V gene is TRBV25-1, the J gene TRBJ1-2, with D perhaps TRBD1 (5 bases). There are 14 residues in the CDR3. V dropped 6 bases and J dropped 3 bases, with 14 bases sitting between them. Germline V CDR1 and CDR2: MGHDK, SYGVNS. The CDR3: CASSDAGRDYGYTF. For the CDR3, the DNA is TGTGCCAGCAGCGACGCCGGCAGGGACTATGGCTACACCTTC.

J is TRBJ2-1 and V is TRBV6-5; TRBD2 might be the D (5 bases). The CDR3 is made up of 13 amino acids. Germline values: CDR1 MNHEY, CDR2 SVGAGI. V was clipped by 2 bases and J by 4 bases, with 6 bases between them. This chain's CDR3 is CASSYTGYNEQFF. The CDR3 region has the DNA TGTGCCAGCAGTTACACGGGGTACAATGAGCAGTTCTTC.

V is TRBV7-2 and J is TRBJ2-7; D is unresolved. From germline, CDR1 is SGHTA and CDR2 FQGNSA. V was cut by 5 bases and J by 9 bases, with 11 bases left in between. The CDR3 covers 11 residues. The CDR3 reads CASSNTAGQYF. CDR3 DNA sequence: TGTGCCAGCAGCAACACAGCAGGGCAGTACTTC. Full variable domain (outside the CDR3, taken from reference TRBV7-2 and TRBJ2-7): GAGVSQSPSNKVTEKGKDVELRCDPISGHTALYWYRQSLGQGLEFLIYFQGNSAPDKSGLPSDRFSAERTGGSVSTLTIQRTQQEDSAVYLCASSNTAGQYFGPGTRLTVT.

There are a few counts of this clone. V and J are TRBV7-2 and TRBJ2-7; 9 bases map to TRBD1. Germline trimming cut 1 base from V and 1 base from J; bases unmatched to any gene: 5. Germline V lookup: CDR1 SGHTA, CDR2 FQGNSA. There are 16 residues in the CDR3. As DNA, the CDR3 is TGTGCCAGCAGCTTAGGACAGGGGGTAACTTCCTACGAGCAGTACTTC. This encodes CASSLGQGVTSYEQYF.